The source of this T cell receptor (beta chain) is a study of tissue T cells after allogeneic stem cell transplantation. Trimming cost V 4 bases and J 0 bases, with 8 bases left between them. There are 14 residues in the CDR3. Germline loops: CDR1 FNHDT, CDR2 SITEND (reference sequence). The time point here: mouse harvest day 14 after allogeneic transplant. Each mouse received 10^7 T-cell-depleted marrow cells plus 10^6 splenic CD5+ T cells by tail vein. Using immunoSEQ multiplex PCR, the repertoire was profiled, and TCRdb retains in-frame clones only, with some absent. The sample has some 5,000 clones; almost 40% are singletons. As concerns this clone: Gene names are the mouse ones. The read finishes 1 residue shy of the CDR3 end, and the germline J gene is used to complete it.

The specimen sequenced was gut tissue. The sequence came from a female BALB/c mouse given C57BL/6 T cells with graft-versus-host disease after an allogeneic hematopoietic cell transplant. The chain is built from TRBV19 and TRBJ2-1, with D maybe TRBD2 (6 bases). CDR3 bases read: TGTGCCAGCAGTGGGGGGTCTAACTATGCTGAGCAGTTC. This translates into CASSGGSNYAEQF. The entire CDR3 sequence reads CASSGGSNYAEQFF.